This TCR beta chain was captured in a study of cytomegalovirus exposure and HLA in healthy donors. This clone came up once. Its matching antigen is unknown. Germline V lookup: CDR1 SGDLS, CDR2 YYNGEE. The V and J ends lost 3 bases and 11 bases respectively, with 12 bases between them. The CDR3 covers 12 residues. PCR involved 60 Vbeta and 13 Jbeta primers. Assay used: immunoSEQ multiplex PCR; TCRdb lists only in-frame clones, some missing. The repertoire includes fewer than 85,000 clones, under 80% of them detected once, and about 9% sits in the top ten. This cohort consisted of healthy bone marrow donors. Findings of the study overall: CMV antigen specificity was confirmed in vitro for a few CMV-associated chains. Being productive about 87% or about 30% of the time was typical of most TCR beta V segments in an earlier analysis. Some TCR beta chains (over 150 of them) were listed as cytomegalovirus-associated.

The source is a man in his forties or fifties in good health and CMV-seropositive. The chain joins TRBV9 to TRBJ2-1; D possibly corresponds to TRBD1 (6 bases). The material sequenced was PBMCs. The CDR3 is CASSAMTGQQFF. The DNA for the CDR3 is TGTGCCAGCAGCGCAATGACAGGCCAGCAGTTCTTC.